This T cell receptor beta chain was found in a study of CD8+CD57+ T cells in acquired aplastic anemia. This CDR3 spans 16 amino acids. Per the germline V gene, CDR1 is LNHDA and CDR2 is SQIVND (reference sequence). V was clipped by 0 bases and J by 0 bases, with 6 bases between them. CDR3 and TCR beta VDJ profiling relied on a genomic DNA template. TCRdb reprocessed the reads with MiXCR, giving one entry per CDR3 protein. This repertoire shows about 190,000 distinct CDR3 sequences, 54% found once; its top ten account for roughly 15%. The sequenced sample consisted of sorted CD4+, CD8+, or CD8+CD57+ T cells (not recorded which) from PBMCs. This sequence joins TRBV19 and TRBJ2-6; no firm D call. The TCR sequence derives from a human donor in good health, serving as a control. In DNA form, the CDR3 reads TGTGCCAGTAGTATAGATTCCCTCTCTGGGGCCAACGTCCTGACTTTC. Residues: CASSIDSLSGANVLTF.